The clone carrying this T cell receptor beta chain was seen ten or more times. TCRdb redid the calling of the reads with MiXCR, one entry per CDR3 protein. The sample has 250,000 or so distinct CDR3 sequences, 9% to 15% seen once; the top ten hold 1.6%. Germline V gives CDR1 SGHTA, CDR2 FQGNSA. This CDR3 is 14 amino acids long. Trimming cost V 1 base and J 3 bases, with 9 bases left between them. The sample comes from a study of T cell repertoires in cytomegalovirus infection. About the study: In public TCR beta signatures, there were indications of both CMV infection and matching HLA type.

Material: PBMCs. The V gene is TRBV7-2, the J gene TRBJ1-1; maybe TRBD1 (5 bases). This TCR was sampled from a human donor in good health (CMV status not recorded). Some clones in this sample may be carry-over from other donors' samples. The CDR3 bases are TGTGCCAGCAGCTTAGGGGGGACGTACACTGAAGCTTTCTTT. This sequence encodes CASSLGGTYTEAFF.